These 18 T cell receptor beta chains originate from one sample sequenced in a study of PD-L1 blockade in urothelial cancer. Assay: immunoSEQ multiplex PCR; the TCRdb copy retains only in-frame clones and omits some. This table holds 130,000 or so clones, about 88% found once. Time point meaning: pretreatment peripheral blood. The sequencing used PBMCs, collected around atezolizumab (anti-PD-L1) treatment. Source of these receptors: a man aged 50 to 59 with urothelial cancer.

The CDR3 is CASSFRSGQGSDEQFF. CDR3 bases: TGTGCCAGCAGCTTTAGATCGGGACAGGGATCGGATGAGCAGTTCTTC. V usage is TRBV11-3 and J usage is TRBJ2-1; the match to TRBD1 covers 9 bases. The CDR3 runs to 16 residues. Germline lookup yields CDR1 SGHNT and CDR2 YENEEA. Trimming removed 3 bases from V and 8 bases from J; junction bases left unmatched: 11.

In DNA, the CDR3 is TGCGCCAGCAGCCGGGACTACAATGAGCAGTTCTTC. Amino acid sequence: CASSRDYNEQFF. This chain links TRBV5-1 with TRBJ2-1; a possible D gene is TRBD2 (5 bases). The CDR3 spans 12 residues. V was clipped by 4 bases and J by 3 bases, with 5 bases between them. Looked up from germline, CDR1 is SGHRS and CDR2 is YFSETQ.

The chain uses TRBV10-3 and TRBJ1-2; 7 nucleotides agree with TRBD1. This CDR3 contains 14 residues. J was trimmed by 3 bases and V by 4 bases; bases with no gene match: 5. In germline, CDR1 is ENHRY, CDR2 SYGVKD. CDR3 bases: TGTGCCATCAGTGTACAGGGGAGTGACTATGGCTACACCTTC. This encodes CAISVQGSDYGYTF.

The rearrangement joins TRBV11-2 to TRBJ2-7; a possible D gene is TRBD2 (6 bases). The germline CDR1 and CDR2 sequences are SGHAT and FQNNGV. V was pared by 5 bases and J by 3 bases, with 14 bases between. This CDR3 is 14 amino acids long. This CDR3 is CASSPSTGDYEQYF. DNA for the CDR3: TGTGCCAGCAGCCCGTCGACGGGAGACTACGAGCAGTACTTC. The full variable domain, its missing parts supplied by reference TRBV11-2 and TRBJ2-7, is EAGVAQSPRYKIIEKRQSVAFWCNPISGHATLYWYQQILGQGPKLLIQFQNNGVVDDSQLPKDRFSAERLKGVDSTLKIQPAKLEDSAVYLCASSPSTGDYEQYFGPGTRLTVT.

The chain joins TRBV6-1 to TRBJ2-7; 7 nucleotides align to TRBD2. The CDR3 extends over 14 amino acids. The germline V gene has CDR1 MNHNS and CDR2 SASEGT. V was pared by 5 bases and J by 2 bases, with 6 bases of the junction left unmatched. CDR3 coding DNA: TGTGCCAGCAGTTCACTAGCGCATACCTACGAGCAGTACTTC. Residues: CASSSLAHTYEQYF.

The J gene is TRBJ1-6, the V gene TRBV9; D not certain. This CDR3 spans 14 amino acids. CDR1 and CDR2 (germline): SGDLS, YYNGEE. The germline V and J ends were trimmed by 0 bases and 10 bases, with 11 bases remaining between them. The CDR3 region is CASSVGTATSPLHF. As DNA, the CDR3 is TGTGCCAGCAGCGTAGGAACAGCTACCTCACCCCTCCACTTT.

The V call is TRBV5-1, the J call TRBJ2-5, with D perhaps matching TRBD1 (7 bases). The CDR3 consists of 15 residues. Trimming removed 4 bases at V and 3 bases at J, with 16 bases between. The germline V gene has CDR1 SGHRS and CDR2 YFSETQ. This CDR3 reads CASSPWAGGKETQYF. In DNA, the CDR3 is TGCGCCAGCAGCCCATGGGCAGGGGGGAAAGAGACCCAGTACTTC.

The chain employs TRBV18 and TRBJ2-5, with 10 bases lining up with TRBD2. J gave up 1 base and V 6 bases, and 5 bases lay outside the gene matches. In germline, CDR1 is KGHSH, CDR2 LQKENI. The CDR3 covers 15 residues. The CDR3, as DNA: TGTGCCAGCTCCCCGGGACTAGCGTTCCAAGAGACCCAGTACTTC. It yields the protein CASSPGLAFQETQYF.

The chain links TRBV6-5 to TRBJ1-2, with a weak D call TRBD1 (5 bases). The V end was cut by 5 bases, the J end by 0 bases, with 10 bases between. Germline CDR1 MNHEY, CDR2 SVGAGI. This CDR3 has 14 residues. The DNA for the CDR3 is TGTGCCAGCAGTCGACAGAGCTCTAACTATGGCTACACCTTC. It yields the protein CASSRQSSNYGYTF.

This chain's CDR3 is CASAGGRCGETQYF. The CDR3 DNA is TGCGCCAGCGCGGGAGGGCGTTGCGGGGAGACCCAGTACTTC. The chain couples TRBV5-1 to TRBJ2-5, with TRBD2 identical over 9 bases. The germline V gene encodes CDR1 SGHRS and CDR2 YFSETQ. The V gene end was trimmed by 7 bases and the J gene end by 5 bases; junction bases not matched to a gene: 9. The CDR3 consists of 14 residues.

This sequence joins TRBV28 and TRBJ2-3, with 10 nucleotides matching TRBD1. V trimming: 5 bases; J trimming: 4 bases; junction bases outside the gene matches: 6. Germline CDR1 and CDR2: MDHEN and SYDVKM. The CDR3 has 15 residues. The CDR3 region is CASSVRQGASDTQYF. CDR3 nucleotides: TGTGCCAGCAGTGTGAGACAGGGGGCATCAGATACGCAGTATTTT. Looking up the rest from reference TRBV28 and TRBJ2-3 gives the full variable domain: DVKVTQSSRYLVKRTGEKVFLECVQDMDHENMFWYRQDPGLGLRLIYFSYDVKMKEKGDIPEGYSVSREKKERFSLILESASTNQTSMYLCASSVRQGASDTQYFGPGTRLTVL.

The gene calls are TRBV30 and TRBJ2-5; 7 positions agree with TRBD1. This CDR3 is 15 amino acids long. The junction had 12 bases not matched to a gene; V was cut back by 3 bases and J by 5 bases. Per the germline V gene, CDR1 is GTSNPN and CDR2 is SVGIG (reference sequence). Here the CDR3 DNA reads TGTGCCTGGAGCATACGCCGGGGCAGGGGGGAGACCCAGTACTTC. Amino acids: CAWSIRRGRGETQYF. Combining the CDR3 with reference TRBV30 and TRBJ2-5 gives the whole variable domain SQTIHQWPATLVQPVGSPLSLECTVEGTSNPNLYWYRQAAGRGLQLLFYSVGIGQISSEVPQNLSASRPQDRQFILSSKKLLLSDSGFYLCAWSIRRGRGETQYFGPGTRLLVL.

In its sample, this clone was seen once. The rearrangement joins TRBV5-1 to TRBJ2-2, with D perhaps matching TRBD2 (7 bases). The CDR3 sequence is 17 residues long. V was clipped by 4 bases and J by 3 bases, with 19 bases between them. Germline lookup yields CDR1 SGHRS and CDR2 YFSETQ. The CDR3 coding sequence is TGCGCCAGCAGCAAGGTTATCGGGGGGCTTTACACCGGGGAGCTGTTTTTT. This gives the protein CASSKVIGGLYTGELFF.

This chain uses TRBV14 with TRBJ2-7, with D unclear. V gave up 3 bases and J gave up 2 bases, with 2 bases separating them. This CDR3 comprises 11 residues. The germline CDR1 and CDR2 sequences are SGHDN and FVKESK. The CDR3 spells CASSHTYEQYF. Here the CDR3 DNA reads TGTGCCAGCAGCCACACCTACGAGCAGTACTTC.

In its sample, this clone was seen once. The CDR3 loop reads CASSLGGAGGYTGELFF. DNA for the CDR3: TGTGCCAGCAGTTTAGGGGGGGCAGGGGGCTACACCGGGGAGCTGTTTTTT. The V call is TRBV28, the J call TRBJ2-2, with D possibly matching TRBD1 (8 bases). This CDR3 is 17 amino acids long. V shed 2 bases and J shed 3 bases, with 16 bases lying between them. Per the germline V gene, CDR1 is MDHEN and CDR2 is SYDVKM.

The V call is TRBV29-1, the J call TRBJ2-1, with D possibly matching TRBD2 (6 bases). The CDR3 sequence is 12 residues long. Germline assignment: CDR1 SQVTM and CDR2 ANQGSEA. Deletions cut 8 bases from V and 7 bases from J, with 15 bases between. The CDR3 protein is CSYRDSLNEQFF. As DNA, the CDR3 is TGCAGCTACCGGGACTCACTAAATGAGCAGTTCTTC.

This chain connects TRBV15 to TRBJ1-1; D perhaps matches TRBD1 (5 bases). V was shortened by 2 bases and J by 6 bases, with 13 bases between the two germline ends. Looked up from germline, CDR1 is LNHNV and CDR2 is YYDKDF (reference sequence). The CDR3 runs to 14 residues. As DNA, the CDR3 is TGTGCCACCAGCAGAATCGGGGGATTTGCTGAAGCTTTCTTT. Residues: CATSRIGGFAEAFF.

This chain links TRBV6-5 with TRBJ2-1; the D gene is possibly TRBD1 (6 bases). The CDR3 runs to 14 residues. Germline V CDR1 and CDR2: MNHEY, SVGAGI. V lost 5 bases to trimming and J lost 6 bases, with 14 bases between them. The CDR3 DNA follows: TGTGCCAGCAGTGTACAGGGTTCCCTCAATGAGCAGTTCTTC. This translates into CASSVQGSLNEQFF.